These 8 T cell receptor beta chains were sequenced from one sample in a study of shared clonotypes between healthy human individuals. Profiling relied on immunoSEQ multiplex PCR, and the TCRdb table lists in-frame clones only, not all of them. The sample includes nearly 500,000 clones, approximately 80% of them seen just once. The sequenced material came from PBMCs. The receptors stem from a woman in her 40s in good health. Some clones in this sample may be carry-over from other donors' samples.

The V call is TRBV10-3, the J call TRBJ2-7, with TRBD2 identical over 16 bases. The CDR3 length is 17 residues. Germline V gene data show CDR1 as ENHRY and CDR2 as SYGVKD. With 6 bases clipped from V and 2 bases from J, the junction kept 7 bases outside the gene matches. The CDR3 coding sequence is TGTGCCATCAGACGGGGACTAGCGGGAGGGACTGCCTACGAGCAGTACTTC. Translation gives CAIRRGLAGGTAYEQYF.

This clone has a handful of counts. The chain joins TRBV28 to TRBJ1-4; no definite D call. Germline CDR1 MDHEN, CDR2 SYDVKM. The CDR3 length is 10 residues. V was pared by 8 bases and J by 3 bases, with 1 base between. Here the CDR3 reads CASANEKLFF. CDR3 bases: TGTGCCAGCGCTAATGAAAAACTGTTTTTT.

The gene calls are TRBV14 and TRBJ2-2; a possible D gene is TRBD2 (5 bases). The CDR3 totals 13 residues. CDR1 is SGHDN and CDR2 is FVKESK in the germline V gene. The V end was cut by 4 bases, the J end by 5 bases, with 8 bases between. The DNA of the CDR3 is TGTGCCAGCAGCCCTACTAGAACCGGGGAGCTGTTTTTT. The encoded protein is CASSPTRTGELFF.

This sequence joins TRBV6-5 and TRBJ1-1; D remains unclear. Trimming left V 7 bases short and J 6 bases short, with 15 bases between. The germline V gene encodes CDR1 MNHEY and CDR2 SVGAGI. This CDR3 is 13 amino acids long. The CDR3 region is CASNSRRSSEAFF. In DNA, the CDR3 is TGTGCCAGCAACTCACGTAGAAGCTCTGAAGCTTTCTTT.

The chain recombines TRBV18 with TRBJ2-7; D assignment may be TRBD1 or TRBD2 (6 bases each). Germline V gene lookup returns CDR1 KGHSH and CDR2 LQKENI. V shed 2 bases and J shed 0 bases, with 11 bases lying between them. The CDR3 loop spans 15 amino acids. CDR3 bases: TGTGCCAGCTCACCAAGTAAGGGGGGCTCCTACGAGCAGTACTTC. It encodes CASSPSKGGSYEQYF.

The table lists this clone with a few counts. The CDR3 DNA follows: TGTGCCTGGACGGGTAGACTAGCGGGAGACCCCGGGGAGCTGTTTTTT. It yields the protein CAWTGRLAGDPGELFF. The J gene is TRBJ2-2, the V gene TRBV30, with 12 bases fitting TRBD2. The CDR3 totals 16 residues. V shed 4 bases, J shed 6 bases, and the junction held 9 bases outside the gene matches. CDR1 and CDR2 (germline): GTSNPN, SVGIG (reference sequence).

The V call is TRBV29-1, the J call TRBJ1-3, with TRBD1 matching 8 bases. V lost 7 bases and J lost 2; bases outside the gene matches: 1. The CDR3 consists of 12 residues. The germline gives CDR1 SQVTM, CDR2 ANQGSEA. In nucleotides, the CDR3 is TGCAGCGGGGGACAGGCTGGAAACACCATATATTTT. Encoded protein: CSGGQAGNTIYF.

This chain joins TRBV4-3 and TRBJ1-2, with D uncertain. The V and J ends lost 4 bases and 5 bases respectively, with 17 bases between them. Germline CDR1 LGHNA, CDR2 YSLEER. There are 15 residues in the CDR3. For the CDR3, the DNA is TGCGCCAGCAGCCGGGGTAGCGCGTATCGGTATGGCTACACCTTC. It encodes CASSRGSAYRYGYTF.